The 16 T cell receptor beta chains given below trace back to one sample, sequenced in a study of CD8 T cells in Susac syndrome. Random hexamers served to reverse transcribe roughly 0.45 to 1 ug RNA. Each CDR3 protein is one row after TCRdb ran MiXCR on the immunoSEQ multiplex PCR reads. The sample has roughly 180,000 distinct CDR3 sequences; around 94% are singletons. The specimen sequenced was CD4+ T cells from PBMCs. These receptors all come from a human donor in good health.

V gene TRBV7-3 combines with J gene TRBJ2-1; D is undetermined. Trimming cost V 3 bases and J 5 bases, with 11 bases left between them. The CDR3 runs to 14 residues. Germline V gene sequence: CDR1 SGHTA, CDR2 FQGTGA. CDR3 nucleotides: TGTGCCAGCAGCTTGTCGTCGGCAAACAATGAGCAGTTCTTC. This sequence encodes CASSLSSANNEQFF.

V is TRBV20-1 and J is TRBJ1-2; tentative D call: TRBD1 (6 bases). The V end was cut by 5 bases, the J end by 8 bases, with 18 bases between. The CDR3 consists of 13 residues. Germline loops: CDR1 DFQATT, CDR2 SNEGSKA (reference sequence). CDR3 nucleotides: TGCAGTGCTCCCCAGGCGCAGGGGTCCGGCTACACCTTC. It codes for CSAPQAQGSGYTF.

The chain carries TRBV7-2 and TRBJ2-3, with 7 bases aligning to TRBD1. Trimming cost V 4 bases and J 3 bases; bases outside gene matches: 7. CDR1 and CDR2 from the germline V gene are SGHTA and FQGNSA. This CDR3 spans 15 amino acids. The CDR3 here is CASSSRDRDTDTQYF. CDR3 DNA sequence: TGTGCCAGCAGCTCCCGGGACAGAGATACAGATACGCAGTATTTT.

The CDR3 loop reads CSAGGFPYEQYF. DNA of the CDR3: TGCAGCGCGGGGGGCTTCCCCTACGAGCAGTACTTC. V is TRBV29-1 and J is TRBJ2-7; D might be TRBD2 (7 bases). The CDR3 has 12 residues. Looked up from germline, CDR1 is SQVTM and CDR2 is ANQGSEA. Deletions cut 7 bases from V and 2 bases from J, with 12 bases between.

The genes are TRBV20-1 and TRBJ1-2; TRBD1 aligns across 7 bases. With V trimmed by 3 bases and J by 4 bases, 8 bases remained unmatched. The CDR3 runs 14 residues. Germline lookup yields CDR1 DFQATT and CDR2 SNEGSKA (reference sequence). DNA of the CDR3: TGCAGTGCTAGCCAGGGGGTGGAGGGCTATGGCTACACCTTC. Translation gives CSASQGVEGYGYTF.

The chain uses TRBV30 and TRBJ1-4; D gene ambiguous. The germline V gene has CDR1 GTSNPN and CDR2 SVGIG (reference sequence). With 3 bases removed from V and 0 bases from J, the gap between germline ends came to 11 bases. The CDR3 loop spans 15 amino acids. CDR3: CAWSPSRSTNEKLFF. CDR3 bases: TGTGCCTGGAGCCCGAGTAGGTCAACTAATGAAAAACTGTTTTTT. The whole variable domain, filled in from reference TRBV30 and TRBJ1-4, reads SQTIHQWPATLVQPVGSPLSLECTVEGTSNPNLYWYRQAAGRGLQLLFYSVGIGQISSEVPQNLSASRPQDRQFILSSKKLLLSDSGFYLCAWSPSRSTNEKLFFGSGTQLSVL.

V gene TRBV10-3 combines with J gene TRBJ1-2; D unresolved. Germline values: CDR1 ENHRY, CDR2 SYGVKD. This CDR3 has 14 residues. V shed 10 bases and J shed 2 bases, with 17 bases lying between them. CDR3 sequence: CATSTGSQNYGYTF. The CDR3 DNA is TGTGCCACCAGCACGGGCAGCCAAAACTATGGCTACACCTTC.

V usage is TRBV29-1 and J usage is TRBJ2-3; possible D gene TRBD2, 6 bases. The V end lost 4 bases, the J end lost 0 bases, and 14 bases lay between the germline ends. Germline CDR1 and CDR2: SQVTM and ANQGSEA. The CDR3 totals 15 residues. CDR3: CSVGGASSSTDTQYF. The CDR3 DNA reads TGCAGCGTTGGCGGGGCTAGCTCCAGCACAGATACGCAGTATTTT.

V and J are TRBV6-1 and TRBJ1-1; D call uncertain. CDR1 and CDR2 (germline): MNHNS, SASEGT. The CDR3 totals 13 residues. Trimming left V 8 bases short and J 5 bases short, with 15 bases between. CDR3 sequence (DNA): TGTGCCAGCGGGGTGGCTTCGGAGACTGAAGCTTTCTTT. Encoded protein: CASGVASETEAFF.

The chain uses TRBV24-1 and TRBJ2-1; 11 bases match TRBD2. Germline CDR1 KGHDR, CDR2 SFDVKD. The ends lost 3 bases at V and 2 bases at J; junction bases unmatched: 5. The CDR3 length is 17 residues. The DNA of the CDR3 is TGTGCCACCAGTGATCCTACTAGCGGGGGCCCCTACAATGAGCAGTTCTTC. This translates into CATSDPTSGGPYNEQFF.

This rearrangement joins TRBV6-2 or TRBV6-3 to TRBJ2-1; TRBD2 agrees at 7 bases. Germline V gene sequence: CDR1 MNHEY, CDR2 SVGEGT. The CDR3 length is 12 residues. V lost 2 bases and J lost 12; bases outside the gene matches: 4. The CDR3 DNA sequence: TGTGCCAGCAGTTACGGGGGGGACCTGCAGTTCTTC. Amino acids: CASSYGGDLQFF.

The V and J genes are TRBV30 and TRBJ2-1; the match to TRBD2 covers 11 bases. V shed 3 bases and J 5 bases; nucleotides not matched to a gene: 3. Germline CDR1 GTSNPN, CDR2 SVGIG (reference sequence). The CDR3 has 14 amino acids. The CDR3 DNA reads as TGTGCCTGGAGGGGACTAGCGGAACACAATGAGCAGTTCTTC. Protein: CAWRGLAEHNEQFF. Looking up the rest from reference TRBV30 and TRBJ2-1 gives the full variable domain: SQTIHQWPATLVQPVGSPLSLECTVEGTSNPNLYWYRQAAGRGLQLLFYSVGIGQISSEVPQNLSASRPQDRQFILSSKKLLLSDSGFYLCAWRGLAEHNEQFFGPGTRLTVL.

This chain links TRBV20-1 with TRBJ2-7; D is possibly TRBD2 (5 bases). CDR1 is DFQATT and CDR2 is SNEGSKA in the germline V gene (reference sequence). V was cut by 6 bases and J by 3 bases, with 15 bases left in between. CDR3 length: 13 residues. The CDR3 DNA is TGCAGTGCCCGATCGGGGTATATCTACGAGCAGTACTTC. Amino acids: CSARSGYIYEQYF.

The chain has TRBV20-1 and TRBJ1-1; D is undetermined. This CDR3 region has 11 residues. The germline V and J ends were trimmed by 5 bases and 2 bases, with 6 bases remaining between them. The V gene's germline CDR1 is DFQATT and CDR2 SNEGSKA (reference sequence). The CDR3 loop is CSAPFNTEAFF. CDR3 DNA: TGCAGTGCTCCCTTTAACACTGAAGCTTTCTTT.

The chain is built from TRBV7-3 and TRBJ1-1; TRBD1 might be the D (5 bases). This CDR3 contains 15 residues. Trimming shortened V by 5 bases and J by 2 bases, and 15 bases separated the two germline ends. Germline CDR1 is SGHTA and CDR2 is FQGTGA. In DNA, the CDR3 is TGTGCCAGCAGCCCGGGCGGCAGGGAAAACACTGAAGCTTTCTTT. Protein: CASSPGGRENTEAFF.

In its sample, this clonotype was seen once. The V and J genes are TRBV18 and TRBJ2-7; a weak D match, TRBD1 (6 bases). Deletions cut 6 bases from V and 6 bases from J, with 15 bases between. CDR1 is KGHSH and CDR2 is LQKENI in the germline V gene. The CDR3 has 13 amino acids. The CDR3 DNA reads as TGTGCCAGCTCGGGCAGGACAGAAACCGAGCAGTACTTC. Protein sequence: CASSGRTETEQYF.